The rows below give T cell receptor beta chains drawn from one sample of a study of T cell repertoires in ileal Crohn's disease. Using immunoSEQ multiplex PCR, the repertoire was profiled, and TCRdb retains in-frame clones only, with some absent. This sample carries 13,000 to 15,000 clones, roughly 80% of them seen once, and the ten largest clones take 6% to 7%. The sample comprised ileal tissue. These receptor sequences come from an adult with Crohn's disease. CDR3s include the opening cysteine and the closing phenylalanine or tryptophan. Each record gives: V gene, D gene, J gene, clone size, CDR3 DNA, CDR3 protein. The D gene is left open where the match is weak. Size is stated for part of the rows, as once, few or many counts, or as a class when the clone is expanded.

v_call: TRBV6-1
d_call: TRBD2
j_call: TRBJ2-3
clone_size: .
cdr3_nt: TGTGCCAGCAGTGATCAGGGGTGGGCTAGCGGGAAAGATACGCAGTATTTT
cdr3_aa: CASSDQGWASGKDTQYF

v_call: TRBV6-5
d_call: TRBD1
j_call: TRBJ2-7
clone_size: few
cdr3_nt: TGTGCCAGCAGTTGGGCCGAGACAGGGTTGCCCTACGAGCAGTACTTC
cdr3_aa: CASSWAETGLPYEQYF

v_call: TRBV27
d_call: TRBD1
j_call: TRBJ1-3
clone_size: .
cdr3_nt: TGTGCCAGCAGCCTTGACAGGGGATTCGGAAACACCATATATTTT
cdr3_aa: CASSLDRGFGNTIYF

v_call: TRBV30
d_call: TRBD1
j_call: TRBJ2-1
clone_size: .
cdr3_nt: TGTGCCTGGAGGGGACAGGGAAAGATAAATGAGCAGTTCTTC
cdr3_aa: CAWRGQGKINEQFF

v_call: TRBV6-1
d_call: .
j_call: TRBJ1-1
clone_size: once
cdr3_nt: TGTGCCGGCATACGGGACACTGAAGCTTTCTTT
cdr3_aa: CAGIRDTEAFF

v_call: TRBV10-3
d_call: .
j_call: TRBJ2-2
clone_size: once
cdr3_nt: TGTGCCATCAGTTCTCTCCCCTCCGGGGAGCTGTTTTTT
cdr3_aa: CAISSLPSGELFF

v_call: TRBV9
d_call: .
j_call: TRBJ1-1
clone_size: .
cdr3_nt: TGTGCCAGCAGCGGCCAGGGATCGAACACTGAAGCTTTCTTT
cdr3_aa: CASSGQGSNTEAFF

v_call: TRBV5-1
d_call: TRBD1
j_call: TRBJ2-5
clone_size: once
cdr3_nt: TGCGCCAGCAGCTTGGCCCCAGGGGGAAGGGGAGAGACCCAGTACTTC
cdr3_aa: CASSLAPGGRGETQYF

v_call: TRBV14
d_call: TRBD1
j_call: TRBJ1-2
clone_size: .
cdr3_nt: TGTGCCAGCAGCCCGCGACAGGGTGTAGGTGGCTACACCTTC
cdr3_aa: CASSPRQGVGGYTF

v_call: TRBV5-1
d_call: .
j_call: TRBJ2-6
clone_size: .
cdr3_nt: TGCGCCAGCAGCCCAACAATCGGGGGCTCTGGGGCCAACGTCCTGACTTTC
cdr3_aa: CASSPTIGGSGANVLTF

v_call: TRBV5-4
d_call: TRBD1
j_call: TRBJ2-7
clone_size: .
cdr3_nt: TGTGCCAGCAGCTTTCAGGGGGCGCGGTCTCACGAGCAGTACTTC
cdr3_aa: CASSFQGARSHEQYF

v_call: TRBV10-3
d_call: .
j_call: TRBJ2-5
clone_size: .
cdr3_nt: TGTGCCATCAAAGATGGCCACGGGAGCGTTACCCAAGAGACCCAGTACTTC
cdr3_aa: CAIKDGHGSVTQETQYF

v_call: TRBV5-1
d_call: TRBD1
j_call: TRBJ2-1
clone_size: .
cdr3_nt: TGCGCCAGCAGCACCGCAGGGGACAGGGGTAACAATGAGCAGTTCTTC
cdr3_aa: CASSTAGDRGNNEQFF

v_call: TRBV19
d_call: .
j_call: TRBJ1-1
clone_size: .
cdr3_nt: TGTGCCAGTAGTGACTACAACATGAACACTGAAGCTTTCTTT
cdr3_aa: CASSDYNMNTEAFF

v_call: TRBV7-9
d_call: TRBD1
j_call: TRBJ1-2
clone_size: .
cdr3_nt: TGTGCCAGCAGCCAACAGGGGGAGCTCTATTATGGCTACACCTTC
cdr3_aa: CASSQQGELYYGYTF

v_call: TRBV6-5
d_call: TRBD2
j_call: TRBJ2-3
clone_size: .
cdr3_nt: TGTGCCAGCAGTACGGAAGCGGGGGCCACAGATACGCAGTATTTT
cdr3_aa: CASSTEAGATDTQYF

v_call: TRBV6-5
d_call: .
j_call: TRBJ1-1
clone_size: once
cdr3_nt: TGTGCCAGCAAGGAGACCATGAACACTGAAGCTTTCTTT
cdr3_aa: CASKETMNTEAFF

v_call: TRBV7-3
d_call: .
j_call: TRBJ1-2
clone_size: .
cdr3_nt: TGTGCCAGCAGCTTAACGGGGCAGGGGAGAGGTGGCTACACCTTC
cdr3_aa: CASSLTGQGRGGYTF

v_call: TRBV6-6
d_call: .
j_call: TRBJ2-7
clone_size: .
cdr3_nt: TGTGCCAGCAGTTACTCGGCCAGCTCCTACGAGCAGTACTTC
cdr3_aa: CASSYSASSYEQYF

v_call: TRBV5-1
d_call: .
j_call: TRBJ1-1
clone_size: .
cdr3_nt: TGCGCCAGCAGCTTGGGCAGGGGCTTGGGTTCTGAAGCTTTCTTT
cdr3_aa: CASSLGRGLGSEAFF

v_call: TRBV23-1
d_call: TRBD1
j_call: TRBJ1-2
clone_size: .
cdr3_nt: TGCGCCAGCAGTCAACGTAGGACAGGGGGCAATGGCTACACCTTC
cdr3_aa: CASSQRRTGGNGYTF

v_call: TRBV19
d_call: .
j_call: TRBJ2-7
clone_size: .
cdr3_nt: TGTGCCAGTAGTATCTCCGGGGATTCCTACGAGCAGTACTTC
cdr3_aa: CASSISGDSYEQYF

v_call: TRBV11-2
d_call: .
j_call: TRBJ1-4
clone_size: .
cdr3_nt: TGTGCCAGCAGCTTAGTGTCTCAGGGCGGAGAAAAACTGTTTTTT
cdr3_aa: CASSLVSQGGEKLFF

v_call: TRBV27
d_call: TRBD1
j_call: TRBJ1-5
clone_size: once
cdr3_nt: TGTGCCAGCCGAAACAGGGGACCGTATCAGCCCCAGCATTTT
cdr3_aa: CASRNRGPYQPQHF

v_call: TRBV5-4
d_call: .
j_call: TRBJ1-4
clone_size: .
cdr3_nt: TGTGCCAGCAGCTTGGGCAGCGTAACTAATGAAAAACTGTTTTTT
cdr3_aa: CASSLGSVTNEKLFF

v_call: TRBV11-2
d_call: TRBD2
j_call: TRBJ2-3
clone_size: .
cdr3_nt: TGTGCCAGCAGCTTAGGGGGACTAGCGGGAACAGATACGCAGTATTTT
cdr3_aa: CASSLGGLAGTDTQYF

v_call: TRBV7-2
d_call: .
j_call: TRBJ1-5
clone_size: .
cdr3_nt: TGTGCCAGCAGCGACGGGACATCGATTCAGCCCCAGCATTTT
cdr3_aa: CASSDGTSIQPQHF

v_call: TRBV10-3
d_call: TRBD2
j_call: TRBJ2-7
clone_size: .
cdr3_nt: TGTGCCATCAGTTCCGAGGGAGGGCCGTCGAGCGAGCAGTACTTC
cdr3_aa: CAISSEGGPSSEQYF

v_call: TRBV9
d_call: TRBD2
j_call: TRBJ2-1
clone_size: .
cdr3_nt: TGTGCCAGCAGCGTCATTAGCGGGAGCGGGTCCAATGAGCAGTTCTTC
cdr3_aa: CASSVISGSGSNEQFF

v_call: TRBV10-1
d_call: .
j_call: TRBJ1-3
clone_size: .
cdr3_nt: TGCGCCAGCTCGCGGGGGCAAGGAAACACCATATATTTT
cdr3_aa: CASSRGQGNTIYF

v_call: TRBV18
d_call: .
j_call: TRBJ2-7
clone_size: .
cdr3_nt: TGTGCCAGCTCACCCTTAACGCCAGGCCCCTCCTACGAGCAGTACTTC
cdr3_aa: CASSPLTPGPSYEQYF

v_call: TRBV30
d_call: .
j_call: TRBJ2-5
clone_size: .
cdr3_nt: TGTGCCTGGAGTGTCCGGTCCCTTGGAGCGGAGACCCAGTACTTC
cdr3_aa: CAWSVRSLGAETQYF

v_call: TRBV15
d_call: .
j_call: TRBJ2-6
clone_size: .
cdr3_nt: TGTGCCACCAGCAGAGAAGCTAGACGGCTCTCTGGGGCCAACGTCCTGACTTTC
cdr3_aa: CATSREARRLSGANVLTF

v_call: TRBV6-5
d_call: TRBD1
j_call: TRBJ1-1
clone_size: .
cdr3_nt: TGTGCCAGCAGTTCACGTCAGGGGGTGAACACTGAAGCTTTCTTT
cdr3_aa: CASSSRQGVNTEAFF

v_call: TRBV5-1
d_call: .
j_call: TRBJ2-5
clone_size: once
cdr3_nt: TGCGCCAGCAGCTCTCGACAGGTCCAAGAGACCCAGTACTTC
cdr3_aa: CASSSRQVQETQYF

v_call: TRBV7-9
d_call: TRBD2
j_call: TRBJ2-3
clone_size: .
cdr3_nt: TGTGCCAGCAGCCGGGGAGGAGGGAGGGAAGATACGCAGTATTTT
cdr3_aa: CASSRGGGREDTQYF

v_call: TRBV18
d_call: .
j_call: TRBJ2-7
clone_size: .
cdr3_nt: TGTGCCAGCTCACCTGACAGCCTCACCTACGAGCAGTACTTC
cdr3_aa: CASSPDSLTYEQYF

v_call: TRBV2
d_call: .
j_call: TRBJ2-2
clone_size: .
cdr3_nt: TGTGCCAGCAAACCAGAGCGGAAGAACACCGGGGAGCTGTTTTTT
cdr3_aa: CASKPERKNTGELFF

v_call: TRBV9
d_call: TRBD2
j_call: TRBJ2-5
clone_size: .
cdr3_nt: TGTGCCAGCAGCGGACGGACTAGCGGGGGGGAAGATCCGTGGACCCAGTACTTC
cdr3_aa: CASSGRTSGGEDPWTQYF

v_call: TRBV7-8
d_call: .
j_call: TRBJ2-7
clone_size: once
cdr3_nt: TGTGCCAGCAGCGTAGGAGGGACAGCCTACGAGCAGTACTTC
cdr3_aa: CASSVGGTAYEQYF